One sample yielded the 12 T cell receptor beta chains listed below, sequenced in a study of blood T cell repertoires in COVID-19. Assay: immunoSEQ multiplex PCR; the TCRdb copy retains only in-frame clones and omits some. Here the sample spans 140,000 to 150,000 clones, 85% to 90% being singletons. Sequenced input: peripheral blood. These receptors were taken from a man in his 60s with active or convalescent COVID-19.

CDR3 sequence reads: CASSYRTSGSNEQYF. The DNA for the CDR3 is TGTGCCAGCAGTTACAGAACTAGCGGGAGTAACGAGCAGTACTTC. The genes are TRBV6-5 and TRBJ2-7, with 11 bases that match TRBD2. V was clipped by 2 bases and J by 5 bases; unmatched bases: 5. CDR1 and CDR2 (germline): MNHEY, SVGAGI. The CDR3 length is 15 residues.

The chain couples TRBV27 to TRBJ2-3, with no clear D. This CDR3 is built from 16 residues. Germline V gene sequence: CDR1 MNHEY, CDR2 SMNVEV (reference sequence). Trimming took 6 bases from V and 0 from J, leaving 16 bases between them. Written as DNA, the CDR3 is TGTGCCAGCAGAAACCCTAGTGCGGAAAGCACAGATACGCAGTATTTT. As protein: CASRNPSAESTDTQYF.

The chain has TRBV9 and TRBJ2-1; 8 nucleotides agree with TRBD2. This CDR3 contains 15 residues. J was trimmed by 6 bases and V by 2 bases; bases with no gene match: 7. Germline CDR1 reads SGDLS; CDR2 reads YYNGEE. The CDR3 bases are TGTGCCAGCAGCGTTGTGAGCGGGGGAACCAATGAGCAGTTCTTC. This sequence encodes CASSVVSGGTNEQFF.

The rearrangement uses TRBV9 and TRBJ2-3, with a weak D call TRBD2 (6 bases). V gave up 6 bases and J gave up 4 bases, with 18 bases separating them. The CDR3 is made up of 15 amino acids. CDR1 and CDR2 (germline): SGDLS, YYNGEE. This CDR3 reads CASNPSGGEADTQYF. The CDR3 coding sequence is TGTGCCAGCAACCCATCTGGCGGGGAGGCAGATACGCAGTATTTT.

This clone appeared a single time. The V and J genes are TRBV5-3 and TRBJ2-5, with a weak D call TRBD2 (6 bases). TRBV5-3 is recorded as an ORF, its role being uncertain. V was trimmed by 0 bases and J by 3 bases, leaving 9 bases between them. The CDR3 sequence is 14 residues long. DNA of the CDR3: TGTGCCAGAAGCTTGGTGTGGGGGGAAGAGACCCAGTACTTC. This encodes CARSLVWGEETQYF.

The sample holds one count of this clone. CDR3 coding DNA: TGTGCCAGCAGTTTGCGGGCGCTGGGTTCCTACAATGAGCAGTTCTTC. It specifies CASSLRALGSYNEQFF. V is TRBV2 and J is TRBJ2-1; D is possibly TRBD2 (5 bases). The CDR3 has 16 amino acids. CDR1 SNHLY and CDR2 FYNNEI come from the germline V gene. Deletions cut 5 bases from V and 1 base from J, with 15 bases between. Variable domain in full (rest from reference TRBV2 and TRBJ2-1): EPEVTQTPSHQVTQMGQEVILRCVPISNHLYFYWYRQILGQKVEFLVSFYNNEISEKSEIFDDQFSVERPDGSNFTLKIRSTKLEDSAMYFCASSLRALGSYNEQFFGPGTRLTVL.

CDR3 bases: TGTGCCAGCAGTTCCGGACAGGTCGACGAGCAGTACTTC. Amino acid sequence: CASSSGQVDEQYF. V usage is TRBV6-5 and J usage is TRBJ2-7, with 7 bases lining up with TRBD1. V was clipped by 4 bases and J by 5 bases; unmatched bases: 5. Germline-derived CDR1 and CDR2 are MNHEY and SVGAGI. There are 13 residues in the CDR3.

J is TRBJ2-5 and V is TRBV28; weak D call: TRBD2 (6 bases). The length of the CDR3 is 15 residues. Germline-derived CDR1 and CDR2 are MDHEN and SYDVKM. With 3 bases removed from V and 3 bases from J, the gap between germline ends came to 14 bases. CDR3 in amino acids: CASSFRSGWEETQYF. The CDR3 region has the DNA TGTGCCAGCAGTTTTAGGAGCGGGTGGGAAGAGACCCAGTACTTC.

The rearrangement links TRBV4-2 to TRBJ2-1, with D tentatively TRBD1 (6 bases). This CDR3 comprises 16 residues. Germline V gene lookup returns CDR1 LGHNA and CDR2 YNFKEQ. The ends were cut back, 1 base at V and 9 bases at J, with 19 bases in the middle. The CDR3 coding sequence is TGTGCCAGCAGCCAAGTTTCGACAGCTATACAGGGTGAGCAGTTCTTC. Amino acids: CASSQVSTAIQGEQFF.

The V call is TRBV7-2, the J call TRBJ2-1; 14 nucleotides align to TRBD2. Trimming at V came to 3 bases and at J to 10 bases, leaving 8 bases not matched to a gene. CDR1 SGHTA and CDR2 FQGNSA come from the germline V gene. The CDR3 covers 16 residues. DNA for the CDR3: TGTGCCAGCAGCTTTTCACCGACTAGCGGGGGGGTCGAGCAGTTCTTC. Encoded protein: CASSFSPTSGGVEQFF. The full variable domain, rest sourced from reference TRBV7-2 and TRBJ2-1, is GAGVSQSPSNKVTEKGKDVELRCDPISGHTALYWYRQSLGQGLEFLIYFQGNSAPDKSGLPSDRFSAERTGGSVSTLTIQRTQQEDSAVYLCASSFSPTSGGVEQFFGPGTRLTVL.

V usage is TRBV5-5 and J usage is TRBJ2-2; 12 bases are shared with TRBD2. The CDR3 is 15 amino acids. The V and J ends lost 2 bases and 6 bases, in that order; junction bases with no gene match: 2. From germline, CDR1 is SGHKS and CDR2 YYEKEE (reference sequence). CDR3 amino acids: CASSLLAGGPGELFF. In DNA, the CDR3 is TGTGCCAGCAGCTTACTAGCGGGGGGTCCCGGGGAGCTGTTTTTT.

CDR3 loop: CASSFSGHQNTEAFF. The DNA for the CDR3 is TGTGCCAGCAGCTTTTCGGGACACCAGAACACTGAAGCTTTCTTT. V gene TRBV7-8 combines with J gene TRBJ1-1, with D possibly TRBD1 on 6 matching bases. CDR1 and CDR2 from the germline V gene are SGHVS and FQNEAQ. The V gene lost 3 bases and the J gene lost 1 base, with 12 bases spanning the gap. The length of the CDR3 is 15 residues. The full variable domain, completed using reference TRBV7-8 and TRBJ1-1, is GAGVSQSPRYKVAKRGQDVALRCDPISGHVSLFWYQQALGQGPEFLTYFQNEAQLDKSGLPSDRFFAERPEGSVSTLKIQRTQQEDSAVYLCASSFSGHQNTEAFFGQGTRLTVV.